These 25 T cell receptor beta chains share one sample of origin, sequenced in a study of T cell repertoires in ileal Crohn's disease (dated by TCRdb to about 2019). Library prep was done by the immunoSEQ multiplex PCR assay. The clones in this table, taken by TCRdb from immuneACCESS, are in-frame only. Not every clone is retained; where verified, under half of the shortfall comes from an unresolved V gene, and the cause of the rest is unknown. The sample profile shows around 9,000 clones; around three quarters of them were found once. The top ten constitute less than 5% of the sample. Material for sequencing was ileal tissue. These TCRs come from an adult with Crohn's disease.

The rearrangement uses TRBV10-1 and TRBJ2-1; D might be TRBD2 (5 bases). The CDR3 runs 16 residues. The V gene lost 4 bases and the J gene lost 6 bases, with 19 bases spanning the gap. Germline loops: CDR1 WNHNN, CDR2 SYGVQD (reference sequence). The CDR3 DNA is TGCGCCAGCAGTGCAAAAGAGGGTAGGATGGTCAATGAGCAGTTCTTC. This gives the protein CASSAKEGRMVNEQFF.

The chain recombines TRBV27 with TRBJ1-1; 8 bases map to TRBD1. Germline values: CDR1 MNHEY, CDR2 SMNVEV (reference sequence). The V gene end was trimmed by 4 bases and the J gene end by 4 bases; junction bases not matched to a gene: 8. The CDR3 has 15 residues. CDR3 region: CASSSWTGSGTEAFF. The DNA for the CDR3 is TGTGCCAGCAGTTCCTGGACAGGGTCGGGCACTGAAGCTTTCTTT.

J is TRBJ2-1 and V is TRBV27; tentative D call: TRBD2 (6 bases). Germline V lookup: CDR1 MNHEY, CDR2 SMNVEV (reference sequence). This CDR3 contains 14 residues. Trimming left V 2 bases short and J 7 bases short, with 12 bases between. CDR3 amino acids: CASSLGLGRNEQFF. The CDR3 DNA reads as TGTGCCAGCAGTTTAGGACTTGGGAGGAATGAGCAGTTCTTC.

The chain carries TRBV7-9 and TRBJ1-1, with D hard to call. Germline V gene sequence: CDR1 SEHNR, CDR2 FQNEAQ (reference sequence). The V and J ends lost 1 base and 0 bases respectively, with 9 bases between them. This CDR3 contains 15 residues. CDR3 amino acids: CASSLGVVMNTEAFF. DNA of the CDR3: TGTGCCAGCAGCTTAGGTGTAGTCATGAACACTGAAGCTTTCTTT.

The CDR3 DNA is TGCGCCAGCAGCCAAGAGAGCGGGCCCCACACCTTC. This encodes CASSQESGPHTF. The chain recombines TRBV4-1 with TRBJ1-2; D ambiguous. Per the germline V gene, CDR1 is MGHRA and CDR2 is YSYEKL. The CDR3 totals 12 residues. Trimming removed 0 bases from V and 12 bases from J, with 11 bases in between.

This rearrangement joins TRBV11-2 to TRBJ2-3, with 13 bases fitting TRBD2. Germline trimming cut 5 bases from V and 0 bases from J; bases unmatched to any gene: 8. The CDR3 is made up of 18 amino acids. The V gene's germline CDR1 is SGHAT and CDR2 FQNNGV. The CDR3 protein is CASSPYPGLAGSTDTQYF. CDR3 in DNA: TGTGCCAGCAGCCCTTACCCGGGACTAGCGGGGAGCACAGATACGCAGTATTTT.

This chain links TRBV10-1 with TRBJ2-7; possible D gene TRBD2, 5 bases. V lost 3 bases, J lost 9 bases, and 15 bases lay in between. The CDR3 extends over 13 amino acids. From germline, CDR1 is WNHNN and CDR2 SYGVQD (reference sequence). The CDR3 here is CASSDGGIEGQYF. For the CDR3, the DNA is TGCGCCAGCAGTGATGGCGGAATCGAGGGGCAGTACTTC.

The chain is built from TRBV10-2 and TRBJ1-4; TRBD1 aligns across 7 bases. The CDR3 covers 15 residues. Germline values: CDR1 WSHSY, CDR2 SAAADI. With V trimmed by 3 bases and J by 8 bases, 9 bases remained unmatched. The CDR3 reads CASSDTGAQDEKLFF. In DNA form, the CDR3 reads TGCGCCAGCAGTGATACAGGGGCGCAAGACGAAAAACTGTTTTTT.

The rearrangement links TRBV27 to TRBJ2-2; 9 nucleotides match TRBD2. The V segment lost 7 bases and the J segment 0 bases; nucleotides outside the gene matches: 3. The CDR3 has 15 amino acids. Germline V lookup: CDR1 MNHEY, CDR2 SMNVEV (reference sequence). CDR3 protein: CASMTSGPNTGELFF. CDR3 sequence (DNA): TGTGCCAGCATGACTAGCGGTCCGAACACCGGGGAGCTGTTTTTT.

By share, this clone counts as medium-sized. The chain joins TRBV9 to TRBJ1-1; D not certain. Germline V gene lookup returns CDR1 SGDLS and CDR2 YYNGEE. The V gene lost 1 base and the J gene lost 2 bases, with 15 bases spanning the gap. There are 16 residues in the CDR3. The DNA for the CDR3 is TGTGCCAGCAGCGTATCCGCCGGGAGCGGAAACACTGAAGCTTTCTTT. Its protein is CASSVSAGSGNTEAFF.

CDR3 residues: CASSRQGLSTDTQYF. In DNA form, the CDR3 reads TGTGCCAGTAGTAGACAGGGATTGAGCACAGATACGCAGTATTTT. This chain connects TRBV19 to TRBJ2-3, with 7 bases matching TRBD1. CDR3 length: 15 amino acids. CDR1 and CDR2 (germline): LNHDA, SQIVND (reference sequence). After removal of 4 bases from V and 0 bases from J, the junction contained 4 bases not matched to a gene.

The J gene is TRBJ2-3, the V gene TRBV5-8; 7 nucleotides align to TRBD2. V gave up 3 bases and J gave up 4 bases; unmatched junction bases: 5. This CDR3 is 14 amino acids long. In germline, CDR1 is SGHTS, CDR2 YDEGEE. CDR3 bases: TGTGCCAGCAGCTCACTAGCGTCGGCAGATACGCAGTATTTT. It translates to CASSSLASADTQYF.

CDR3 residues: CASSYSEQSYEQYF. For the CDR3, the DNA is TGTGCCAGCAGTTACTCGGAACAGTCCTACGAGCAGTACTTC. The V gene is TRBV6-6, the J gene TRBJ2-7; D is unclear. Trimming removed 0 bases from V and 1 base from J, with 7 bases in between. This CDR3 is 14 amino acids long. CDR1 and CDR2 (germline): MNHNY, SVGAGI (reference sequence).

The chain has TRBV6-6 and TRBJ2-7; D perhaps matches TRBD2 (6 bases). The length of the CDR3 is 15 residues. V was pared by 0 bases and J by 2 bases, with 11 bases between. Germline loops: CDR1 MNHNY, CDR2 SVGAGI (reference sequence). This CDR3 reads CASSYSQTGAYEQYF. The CDR3 DNA is TGTGCCAGCAGTTACTCTCAGACGGGGGCCTACGAGCAGTACTTC.

V usage is TRBV11-2 and J usage is TRBJ2-5; 9 bases are shared with TRBD1. The germline gives CDR1 SGHAT, CDR2 FQNNGV. The J segment lost 5 bases and the V segment lost 5 bases, leaving 9 bases of the junction unmatched. CDR3 length: 15 amino acids. The CDR3 region is CASSRRTGDGETQYF. CDR3 coding DNA: TGTGCCAGCAGCCGCCGGACAGGGGATGGGGAGACCCAGTACTTC.

The chain uses TRBV2 and TRBJ1-5; D ambiguous. In germline, CDR1 is SNHLY, CDR2 FYNNEI. The CDR3 runs to 15 residues. Trimming left V 6 bases short and J 0 bases short, with 12 bases between. CDR3 region: CASSAGGLSNQPQHF. DNA for the CDR3: TGTGCCAGCAGCGCCGGAGGTCTTAGCAATCAGCCCCAGCATTTT.

A single count supports this clone. V usage is TRBV5-4 and J usage is TRBJ1-1; 9 bases line up with TRBD1. Germline CDR1 and CDR2: SGHNT and YYREEE (reference sequence). Germline trimming cut 4 bases from V and 5 bases from J; bases unmatched to any gene: 6. The CDR3 is made up of 14 amino acids. For the CDR3, the DNA is TGTGCCAGCAGCAAGGACAGGGGTACTACTGAAGCTTTCTTT. Amino acids: CASSKDRGTTEAFF.

The gene calls are TRBV19 and TRBJ1-5; D call uncertain. Germline loops: CDR1 LNHDA, CDR2 SQIVND (reference sequence). This CDR3 has 14 amino acids. V was shortened by 5 bases and J by 3 bases, with 11 bases between the two germline ends. This CDR3 is CASSQSFLNQPQHF. The CDR3 coding sequence is TGTGCCAGTAGTCAAAGCTTTCTCAATCAGCCCCAGCATTTT. Variable domain in full (rest from reference TRBV19 and TRBJ1-5): DGGITQSPKYLFRKEGQNVTLSCEQNLNHDAMYWYRQDPGQGLRLIYYSQIVNDFQKGDIAEGYSVSREKKESFPLTVTSAQKNPTAFYLCASSQSFLNQPQHFGDGTRLSIL.

V usage is TRBV19 and J usage is TRBJ2-4; 9 positions agree with TRBD2. CDR1 is LNHDA and CDR2 is SQIVND in the germline V gene (reference sequence). The CDR3 is 19 residues long. J gave up 0 bases and V 1 base, and 10 bases lay outside the gene matches. The CDR3 sequence: CASSIGGSGGGIAKNIQYF. As DNA, the CDR3 is TGTGCCAGTAGTATAGGAGGTAGCGGGGGCGGGATAGCCAAAAACATTCAGTACTTC.

The V and J genes are TRBV11-3 and TRBJ2-2, with D maybe TRBD2 (6 bases). The V gene lost 8 bases and the J gene lost 7 bases, with 23 bases spanning the gap. The CDR3 is 16 residues long. The germline CDR1 and CDR2 sequences are SGHNT and YENEEA. CDR3 sequence: CASRRGGGNAGGELFF. CDR3 DNA sequence: TGTGCCAGCCGCCGAGGTGGAGGGAACGCAGGCGGGGAGCTGTTTTTT.

This chain uses TRBV10-2 with TRBJ2-5; D ambiguous. The ends were cut back, 5 bases at V and 1 base at J, with 11 bases in the middle. This CDR3 has 14 residues. Germline CDR1 WSHSY, CDR2 SAAADI. CDR3 nucleotide sequence: TGCGCCAGCAGTCCCCTTAGTATCCAAGAGACCCAGTACTTC. It specifies CASSPLSIQETQYF.

The chain uses TRBV9 and TRBJ2-3, with 8 bases lining up with TRBD2. The CDR3 totals 13 residues. V was clipped by 6 bases and J by 3 bases; unmatched bases: 3. Germline V gives CDR1 SGDLS, CDR2 YYNGEE. CDR3 nucleotides: TGTGCCAGCAACCGGGGGGGGACAGATACGCAGTATTTT. Translation gives CASNRGGTDTQYF.

The rearrangement uses TRBV28 and TRBJ2-6; no clear D. The ends were cut back, 10 bases at V and 2 bases at J, with 12 bases in the middle. CDR1 is MDHEN and CDR2 is SYDVKM in the germline V gene. The CDR3 is 14 amino acids. CDR3 DNA: TGTGCCACCCCACTAAGGCCTGGGGCCAACGTCCTGACTTTC. The encoded protein is CATPLRPGANVLTF. The full variable domain, with the rest looked up from reference TRBV28 and TRBJ2-6, is DVKVTQSSRYLVKRTGEKVFLECVQDMDHENMFWYRQDPGLGLRLIYFSYDVKMKEKGDIPEGYSVSREKKERFSLILESASTNQTSMYLCATPLRPGANVLTFGAGSRLTVL.

The J gene is TRBJ2-1, the V gene TRBV7-7; 9 nucleotides line up with TRBD2. The CDR3 runs 17 residues. Germline V gene lookup returns CDR1 SSHAT and CDR2 FNYEAQ (reference sequence). The V segment lost 4 bases and the J segment 0 bases; nucleotides outside the gene matches: 7. CDR3 bases: TGTGCCAGCAGCTCCCGGACTAGCGCCAGCTCCTACAATGAGCAGTTCTTC. Translating it yields CASSSRTSASSYNEQFF.

This chain uses TRBV5-4 with TRBJ1-4; TRBD1 is a possible D gene (5 bases). CDR1 and CDR2 from the germline V gene are SGHNT and YYREEE (reference sequence). The CDR3 totals 14 residues. V lost 2 bases, J lost 7 bases, and 12 bases lay in between. The CDR3 loop is CASSLNQGGEKLFF. The CDR3 DNA is TGTGCCAGCAGCTTAAATCAGGGAGGTGAAAAACTGTTTTTT.